The clone carrying this T cell receptor (beta chain) is labeled medium-sized based on frequency. This specimen comes from a study of CXCR3-negative and CXCR3-positive naive CD8 T cells. TRB cDNA libraries were made by UMI-labeled 5' RACE. Using the 5' RACE reads, TCRdb records one entry per CDR3 protein without DNA. This table lists roughly 30,000 distinct CDR3 sequences. The germline V gene has CDR1 LGHNT and CDR2 FRNRAP. The CDR3 totals 20 residues. Sequencing input: memory CD8+ T cells from blood. The receptor was isolated from a human donor in good health. Some clones in this sample may be carry-over from other donors' samples. J is TRBJ1-1 and V is TRBV12-5; TCRdb's D gene call, TRBD1, goes unchecked for lack of DNA. CDR3 region: CASGFLVHGTGGVGGTEAFF. Looking up the rest from reference TRBV12-5 and TRBJ1-1 gives the full variable domain: DARVTQTPRHKVTEMGQEVTMRCQPILGHNTVFWYRQTMMQGLELLAYFRNRAPLDDSGMPKDRFSAEMPDATLATLKIQPSEPRDSAVYFCASGFLVHGTGGVGGTEAFFGQGTRLTVV.